The rows below give T cell receptor beta chains drawn from one sample of a study of cytomegalovirus exposure and HLA in healthy donors. The method was immunoSEQ multiplex PCR; TCRdb's version includes in-frame clones alone and lacks a portion of them. The data show about 150,000 clones, about 76% seen once. Material for sequencing was PBMCs. These receptors were collected from a male donor in good health and CMV-seronegative. Each CDR3 is given with its conserved first and last residue. Expanded clones get a size class; other rows say once, few or many, or leave the size out.

cdr3_aa: CASSTDSEKLFF
clone_size: .
v_call: TRBV19

cdr3_aa: CASSKGLAELETQFF
clone_size: .
v_call: TRBV11-3

cdr3_aa: CASKGGGGSTEAFF
clone_size: .
v_call: TRBV2

cdr3_aa: CASSPPPPGDPSSYNEQFF
clone_size: .
v_call: TRBV18

cdr3_aa: CASSRGLSGANVLTF
clone_size: .
v_call: TRBV19

cdr3_aa: CASRIRRGKETQYF
clone_size: .
v_call: TRBV6-5

cdr3_aa: CASSIPTAGGEQFF
clone_size: few
v_call: TRBV5-4

cdr3_aa: CASSPPTPDTEAFF
clone_size: .
v_call: TRBV5-4

cdr3_aa: CASSLAGGNTGELFF
clone_size: .
v_call: TRBV18

cdr3_aa: CASSQPRTGPRTDTQYF
clone_size: .
v_call: TRBV4-1

cdr3_aa: CASSPRGAGEPGELFF
clone_size: .
v_call: TRBV7-7